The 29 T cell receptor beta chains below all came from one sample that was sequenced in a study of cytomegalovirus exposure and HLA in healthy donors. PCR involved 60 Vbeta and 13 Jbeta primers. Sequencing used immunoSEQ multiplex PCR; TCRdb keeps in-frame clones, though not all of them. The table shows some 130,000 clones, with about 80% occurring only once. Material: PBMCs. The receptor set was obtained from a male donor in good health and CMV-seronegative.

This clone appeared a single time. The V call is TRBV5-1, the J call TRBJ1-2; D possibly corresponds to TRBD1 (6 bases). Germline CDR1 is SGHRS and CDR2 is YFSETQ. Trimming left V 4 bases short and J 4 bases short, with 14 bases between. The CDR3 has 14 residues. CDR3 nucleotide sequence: TGCGCCAGCAGCCCCGTGACAGGTGGCTATGGCTACACCTTC. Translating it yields CASSPVTGGYGYTF.

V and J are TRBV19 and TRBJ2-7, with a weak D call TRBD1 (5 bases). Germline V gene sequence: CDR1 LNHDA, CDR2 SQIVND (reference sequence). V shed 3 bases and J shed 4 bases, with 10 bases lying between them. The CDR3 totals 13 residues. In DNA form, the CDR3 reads TGTGCCAGTAGTATGGGGCAGTTTTACGAGCAGTACTTC. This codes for CASSMGQFYEQYF.

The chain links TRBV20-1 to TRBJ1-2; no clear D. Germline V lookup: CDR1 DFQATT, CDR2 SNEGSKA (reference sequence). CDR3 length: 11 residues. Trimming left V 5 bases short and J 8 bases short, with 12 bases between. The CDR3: CSAVEDGGYTF. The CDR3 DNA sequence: TGCAGTGCTGTCGAGGATGGCGGCTACACCTTC.

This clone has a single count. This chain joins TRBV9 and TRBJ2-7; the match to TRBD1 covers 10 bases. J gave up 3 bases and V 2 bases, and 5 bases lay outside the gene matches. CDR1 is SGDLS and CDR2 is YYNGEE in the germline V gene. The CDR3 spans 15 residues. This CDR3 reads CASSVAGTGDYEQYF. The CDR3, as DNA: TGTGCCAGCAGCGTGGCCGGGACAGGGGACTACGAGCAGTACTTC.

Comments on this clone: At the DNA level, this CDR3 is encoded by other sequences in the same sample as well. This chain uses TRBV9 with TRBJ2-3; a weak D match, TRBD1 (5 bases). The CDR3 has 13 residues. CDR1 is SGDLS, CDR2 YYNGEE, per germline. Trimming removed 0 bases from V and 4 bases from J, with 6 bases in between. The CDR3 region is CASSVVGADTQYF. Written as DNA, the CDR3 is TGTGCCAGCAGCGTAGTAGGGGCAGATACGCAGTATTTT.

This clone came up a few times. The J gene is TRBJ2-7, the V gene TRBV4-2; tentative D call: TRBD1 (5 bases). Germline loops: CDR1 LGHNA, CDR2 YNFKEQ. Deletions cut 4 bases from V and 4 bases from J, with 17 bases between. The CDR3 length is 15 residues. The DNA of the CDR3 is TGTGCCAGCAGCCTCGATTCAGCACAGGTATACGAGCAGTACTTC. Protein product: CASSLDSAQVYEQYF.

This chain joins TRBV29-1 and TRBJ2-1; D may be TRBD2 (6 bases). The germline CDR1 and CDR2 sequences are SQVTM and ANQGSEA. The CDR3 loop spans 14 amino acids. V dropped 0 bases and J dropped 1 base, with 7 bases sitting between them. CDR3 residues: CSVEEGGSYNEQFF. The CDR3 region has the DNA TGCAGCGTTGAAGAGGGGGGATCCTACAATGAGCAGTTCTTC.

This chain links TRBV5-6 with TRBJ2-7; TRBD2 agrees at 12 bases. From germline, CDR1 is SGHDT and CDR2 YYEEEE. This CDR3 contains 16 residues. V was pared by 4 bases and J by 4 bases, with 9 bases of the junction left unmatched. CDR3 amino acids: CASSRLAGEFKYEQYF. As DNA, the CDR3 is TGTGCCAGCAGCCGACTAGCGGGGGAATTTAAGTACGAGCAGTACTTC.

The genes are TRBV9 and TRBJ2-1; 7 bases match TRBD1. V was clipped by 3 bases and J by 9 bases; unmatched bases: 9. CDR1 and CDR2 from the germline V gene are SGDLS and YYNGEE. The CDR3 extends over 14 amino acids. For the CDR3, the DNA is TGTGCCAGCAGCGACCTATCCGGGACAGCTGAGCAGTTCTTC. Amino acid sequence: CASSDLSGTAEQFF.

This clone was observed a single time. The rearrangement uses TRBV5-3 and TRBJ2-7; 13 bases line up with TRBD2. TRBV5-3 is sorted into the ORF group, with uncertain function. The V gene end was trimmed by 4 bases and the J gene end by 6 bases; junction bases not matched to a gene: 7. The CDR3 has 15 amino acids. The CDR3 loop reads CARSRTSGRIAEQYF. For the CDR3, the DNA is TGTGCCAGAAGCCGGACTAGCGGGAGAATTGCCGAGCAGTACTTC.

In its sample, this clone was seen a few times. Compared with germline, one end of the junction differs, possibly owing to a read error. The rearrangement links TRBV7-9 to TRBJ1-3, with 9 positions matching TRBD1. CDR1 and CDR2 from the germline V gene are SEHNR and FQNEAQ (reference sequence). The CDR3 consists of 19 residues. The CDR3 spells CSSRPRPGQGALPGNTIYF. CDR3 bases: TGTTCCAGCAGACCTCGTCCGGGACAGGGTGCTCTGCCTGGAAACACCATATATTTT.

The CDR3 loop is CASSERVGGREKLFF. CDR3 sequence (DNA): TGTGCCAGCAGCGAACGAGTCGGGGGGCGTGAAAAACTGTTTTTT. The chain joins TRBV9 to TRBJ1-4, with TRBD1 as a possible D gene (6 bases). The CDR3 has 15 amino acids. Germline assignment: CDR1 SGDLS and CDR2 YYNGEE. The V and J ends lost 3 bases and 7 bases respectively, with 16 bases between them.

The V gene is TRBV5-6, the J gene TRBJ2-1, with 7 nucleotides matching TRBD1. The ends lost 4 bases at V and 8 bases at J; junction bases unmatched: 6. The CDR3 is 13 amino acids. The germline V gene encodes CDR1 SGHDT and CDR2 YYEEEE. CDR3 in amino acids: CASSGTADDEQFF. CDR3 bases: TGTGCCAGCAGCGGGACAGCAGACGATGAGCAGTTCTTC.

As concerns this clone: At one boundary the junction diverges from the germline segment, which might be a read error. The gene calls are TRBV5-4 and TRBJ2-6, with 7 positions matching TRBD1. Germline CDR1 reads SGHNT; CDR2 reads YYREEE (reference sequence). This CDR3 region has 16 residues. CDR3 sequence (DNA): TGTGCCAGCGGTAAGGGGACAGCTTCTGGGGCCAACGGCCTGACTTTC. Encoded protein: CASGKGTASGANGLTF.

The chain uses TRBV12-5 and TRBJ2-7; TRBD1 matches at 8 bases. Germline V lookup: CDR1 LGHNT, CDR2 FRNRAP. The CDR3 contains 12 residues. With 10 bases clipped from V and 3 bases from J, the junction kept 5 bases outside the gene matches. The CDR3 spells CATQGAHYEQYF. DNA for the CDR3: TGTGCTACCCAGGGGGCCCACTACGAGCAGTACTTC.

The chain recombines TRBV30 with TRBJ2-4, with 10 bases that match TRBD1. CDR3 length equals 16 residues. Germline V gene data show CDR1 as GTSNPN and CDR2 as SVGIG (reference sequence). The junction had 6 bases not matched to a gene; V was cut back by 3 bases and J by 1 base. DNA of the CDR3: TGTGCCTGGAGCCAGACAGGGGGCTTTGCCAAAAACATTCAGTACTTC. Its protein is CAWSQTGGFAKNIQYF.

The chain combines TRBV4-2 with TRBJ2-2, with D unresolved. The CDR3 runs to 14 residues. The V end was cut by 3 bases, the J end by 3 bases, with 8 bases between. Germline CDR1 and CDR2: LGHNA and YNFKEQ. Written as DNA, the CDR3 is TGTGCCAGCAGCCACCAGGCCTACACCGGGGAGCTGTTTTTT. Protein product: CASSHQAYTGELFF.

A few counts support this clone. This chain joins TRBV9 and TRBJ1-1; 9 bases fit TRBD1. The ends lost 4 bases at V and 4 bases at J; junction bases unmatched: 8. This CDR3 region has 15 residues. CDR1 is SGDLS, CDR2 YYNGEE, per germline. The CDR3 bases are TGTGCCAGCAGCCTCACAGGGGGCTTGCTCACTGAAGCTTTCTTT. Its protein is CASSLTGGLLTEAFF. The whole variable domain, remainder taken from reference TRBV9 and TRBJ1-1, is DSGVTQTPKHLITATGQRVTLRCSPRSGDLSVYWYQQSLDQGLQFLIQYYNGEERAKGNILERFSAQQFPDLHSELNLSSLELGDSALYFCASSLTGGLLTEAFFGQGTRLTVV.

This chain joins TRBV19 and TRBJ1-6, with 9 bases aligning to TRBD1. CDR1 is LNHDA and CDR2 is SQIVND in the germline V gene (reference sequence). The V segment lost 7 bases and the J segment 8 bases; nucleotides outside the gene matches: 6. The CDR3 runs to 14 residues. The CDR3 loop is CASTPGQGYSPLHF. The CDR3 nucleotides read TGTGCCAGTACCCCGGGACAGGGTTATTCACCCCTCCACTTT.

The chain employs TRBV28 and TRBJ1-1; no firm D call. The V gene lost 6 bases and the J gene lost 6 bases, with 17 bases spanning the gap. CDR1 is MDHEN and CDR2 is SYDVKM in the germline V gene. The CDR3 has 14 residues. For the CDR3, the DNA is TGTGCCAGCAGGGGCGGACTGATGAATCCTGAAGCTTTCTTT. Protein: CASRGGLMNPEAFF.

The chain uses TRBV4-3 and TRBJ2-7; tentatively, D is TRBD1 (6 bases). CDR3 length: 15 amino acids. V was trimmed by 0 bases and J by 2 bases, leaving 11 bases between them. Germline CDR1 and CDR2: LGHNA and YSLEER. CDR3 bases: TGCGCCAGCAGCCAAGATTTCCGGACAGCCTACGAGCAGTACTTC. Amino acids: CASSQDFRTAYEQYF.

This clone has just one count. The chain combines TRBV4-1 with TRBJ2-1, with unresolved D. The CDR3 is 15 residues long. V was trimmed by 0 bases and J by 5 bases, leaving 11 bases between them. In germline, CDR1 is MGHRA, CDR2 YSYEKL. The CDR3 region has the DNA TGCGCCAGCAGCCAAGAGGAGCGTCTCCACAATGAGCAGTTCTTC. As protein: CASSQEERLHNEQFF.

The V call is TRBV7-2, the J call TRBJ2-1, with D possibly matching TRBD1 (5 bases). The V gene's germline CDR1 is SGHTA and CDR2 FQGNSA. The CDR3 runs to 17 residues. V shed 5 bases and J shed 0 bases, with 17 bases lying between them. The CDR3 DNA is TGTGCCAGCAGCGTAACCTGGTCAGGGTACTCCTACAATGAGCAGTTCTTC. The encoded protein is CASSVTWSGYSYNEQFF.

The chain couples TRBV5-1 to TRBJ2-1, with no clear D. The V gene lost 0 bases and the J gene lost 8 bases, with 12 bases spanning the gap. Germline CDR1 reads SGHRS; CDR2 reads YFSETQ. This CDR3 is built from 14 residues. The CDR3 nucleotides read TGCGCCAGCAGCTTGGAACTCCAAAACCATGAGCAGTTCTTC. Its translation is CASSLELQNHEQFF.

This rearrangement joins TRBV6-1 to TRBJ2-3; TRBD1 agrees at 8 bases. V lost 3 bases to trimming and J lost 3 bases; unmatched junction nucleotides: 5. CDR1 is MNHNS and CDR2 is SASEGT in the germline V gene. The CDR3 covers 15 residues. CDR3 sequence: CASSERTGGTDTQYF. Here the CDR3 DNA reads TGTGCCAGCAGTGAGAGAACAGGGGGAACAGATACGCAGTATTTT.

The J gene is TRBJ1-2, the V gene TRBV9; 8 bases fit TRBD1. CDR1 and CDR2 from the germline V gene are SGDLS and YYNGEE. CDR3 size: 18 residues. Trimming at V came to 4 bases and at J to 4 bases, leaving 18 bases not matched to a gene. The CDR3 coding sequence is TGTGCCAGCAGCCTAGGACAGGGAACCCCCGCAAGGGCCTATGGCTACACCTTC. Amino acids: CASSLGQGTPARAYGYTF.

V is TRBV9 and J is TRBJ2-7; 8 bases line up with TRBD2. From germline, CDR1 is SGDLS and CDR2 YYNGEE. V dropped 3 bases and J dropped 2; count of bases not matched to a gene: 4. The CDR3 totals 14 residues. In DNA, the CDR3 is TGTGCCAGCAGCGCGGCGGGAGGTACCTACGAGCAGTACTTC. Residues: CASSAAGGTYEQYF.

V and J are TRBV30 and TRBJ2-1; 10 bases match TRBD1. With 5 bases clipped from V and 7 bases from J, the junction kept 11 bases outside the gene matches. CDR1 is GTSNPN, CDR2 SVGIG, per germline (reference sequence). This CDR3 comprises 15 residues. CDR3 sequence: CAWDRQGARWNEQFF. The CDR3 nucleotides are TGTGCCTGGGACCGACAGGGGGCAAGGTGGAATGAGCAGTTCTTC.

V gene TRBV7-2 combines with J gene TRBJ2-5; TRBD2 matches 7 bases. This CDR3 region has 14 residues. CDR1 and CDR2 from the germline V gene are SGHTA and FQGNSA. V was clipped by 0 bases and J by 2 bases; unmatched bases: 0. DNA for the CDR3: TGTGCCAGCAGCTTAGCGGGGGGGCAAGAGACCCAGTACTTC. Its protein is CASSLAGGQETQYF.